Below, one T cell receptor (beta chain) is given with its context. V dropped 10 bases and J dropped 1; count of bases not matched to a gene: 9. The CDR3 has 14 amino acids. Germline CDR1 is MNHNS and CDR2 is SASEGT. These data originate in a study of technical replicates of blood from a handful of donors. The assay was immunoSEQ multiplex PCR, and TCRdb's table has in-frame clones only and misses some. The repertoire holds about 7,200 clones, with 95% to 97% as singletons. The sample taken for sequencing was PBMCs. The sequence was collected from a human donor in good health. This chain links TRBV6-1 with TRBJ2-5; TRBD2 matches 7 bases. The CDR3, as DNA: TGTGCCACCGTCTTGACTAGCACCCAAGAGACCCAGTACTTC. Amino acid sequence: CATVLTSTQETQYF.